What follows are 11 T cell receptor beta chains derived from one specimen sequenced in a study of blood T cell repertoires in COVID-19 (TCRdb year 2020). Library preparation was by the immunoSEQ multiplex PCR assay. TCRdb holds this immuneACCESS table with in-frame rearrangements only. Some clones are missing; in checked studies, unresolved V genes explain under half, and the rest has no known cause. The sample table lists about 150,000 clones, approximately 85% of them with a count of one. The top ten hold approximately 2.6% of the sample. Input material: peripheral blood. The source is a woman at least 80 years old with COVID-19, enrolled during active disease.

This clone has just a few counts. The V call is TRBV12-3 or TRBV12-4, the J call TRBJ1-1, with D perhaps TRBD1 (6 bases). This CDR3 comprises 13 residues. V was shortened by 3 bases and J by 4 bases, with 9 bases between the two germline ends. In nucleotides, the CDR3 is TGTGCCAGCAGTTTTAACAGGGCCACTGAAGCTTTCTTT. It codes for CASSFNRATEAFF.

The gene calls are TRBV7-9 and TRBJ1-1; 7 bases agree with TRBD1. J lost 2 bases, V lost 5 bases, and 8 bases had no gene match. The CDR3 is 15 amino acids. Looked up from germline, CDR1 is SEHNR and CDR2 is FQNEAQ (reference sequence). CDR3 DNA sequence: TGTGCCAGCAGCCAGAGACAGGGATCAAACACTGAAGCTTTCTTT. The encoded protein is CASSQRQGSNTEAFF.

The CDR3 nucleotides read TGTGCCAGCAGCGAAACCCTGCGGGACCCTGGGAATGAGCAGTTCTTC. It yields the protein CASSETLRDPGNEQFF. This sequence joins TRBV7-9 and TRBJ2-1, with a weak D call TRBD2 (6 bases). CDR1 SEHNR and CDR2 FQNEAQ come from the germline V gene (reference sequence). The CDR3 covers 16 residues. Trimming took off 5 bases at V and 7 bases at J, with 21 bases between the two ends.

The genes are TRBV30 and TRBJ2-5, with D possibly matching TRBD1 (5 bases). V was trimmed by 2 bases and J by 5 bases, leaving 12 bases between them. CDR1 is GTSNPN and CDR2 is SVGIG in the germline V gene (reference sequence). The CDR3 length is 13 residues. The CDR3 DNA is TGTGCCTGGAGTCTCCAGGGTGTTGAGACCCAGTACTTC. It translates to CAWSLQGVETQYF.

The V gene is TRBV12-3 or TRBV12-4, the J gene TRBJ2-5; D remains ambiguous. The CDR3 spans 12 residues. V dropped 6 bases and J dropped 4 bases, with 9 bases sitting between them. The CDR3 region has the DNA TGTGCCAGCAGGCGTACGGGAGAGACCCAGTACTTC. Amino acids: CASRRTGETQYF.

The chain has TRBV6-4 and TRBJ2-1; D uncertain. Germline-derived CDR1 and CDR2 are MRHNA and SNTAGT. Trimming took 2 bases from V and 0 from J, leaving 8 bases between them. The CDR3 runs to 15 residues. The CDR3 sequence is CASSDEATSYNEQFF. CDR3 nucleotide sequence: TGTGCCAGCAGTGACGAAGCGACCTCCTACAATGAGCAGTTCTTC.

This sequence joins TRBV4-2 and TRBJ1-1; 7 bases agree with TRBD1. From germline, CDR1 is LGHNA and CDR2 YNFKEQ. CDR3 length equals 15 residues. The ends lost 6 bases at V and 4 bases at J; junction bases unmatched: 11. CDR3 DNA sequence: TGTGCCAGCAGGTTCATCGGACAGGTGGCCACTGAAGCTTTCTTT. Translating it yields CASRFIGQVATEAFF.

V and J are TRBV6-6 and TRBJ2-3; TRBD2 might be the D (6 bases). V was cut by 0 bases and J by 4 bases, with 14 bases left in between. In germline, CDR1 is MNHNY, CDR2 SVGAGI (reference sequence). This CDR3 region has 16 residues. CDR3 nucleotide sequence: TGTGCCAGCAGTTACTCGGGGGGTGCGGACCCAGATACGCAGTATTTT. This encodes CASSYSGGADPDTQYF.

This CDR3 is CASSQDVQRSSYNEQFF. CDR3 bases: TGTGCCAGCAGCCAAGATGTGCAGCGGAGCTCCTACAATGAGCAGTTCTTC. The chain has TRBV4-2 and TRBJ2-1; perhaps TRBD2 as D (5 bases). Germline CDR1 is LGHNA and CDR2 is YNFKEQ. V lost 0 bases and J lost 0, with 12 bases in between. This CDR3 contains 17 residues.

CDR3 nucleotide sequence: TGTGCCAGCGGTTCCGGGACAGGGATGGAGACCCAGTACTTC. This translates into CASGSGTGMETQYF. The chain combines TRBV6-2 or TRBV6-3 with TRBJ2-5; 9 bases are a match to TRBD1. The germline CDR1 and CDR2 sequences are MNHEY and SVGEGT. This CDR3 has 14 residues. V shed 8 bases and J 5 bases; nucleotides not matched to a gene: 9.

In DNA, the CDR3 is TGTGCCAGCAGTTACTCTTGGACAGGGATTTACGAGCAGTACTTC. Its translation is CASSYSWTGIYEQYF. The chain employs TRBV6-2 or TRBV6-3 and TRBJ2-7, with 8 positions matching TRBD1. The CDR3 runs 15 residues. The germline V gene has CDR1 MNHEY and CDR2 SVGEGT. With 0 bases clipped from V and 4 bases from J, the junction kept 5 bases outside the gene matches.